These 27 T cell receptor beta chains were sequenced from one sample in a study of blood T cell repertoires in COVID-19. Libraries were prepared by immunoSEQ multiplex PCR; TCRdb keeps only in-frame clonotypes and omits some of them. The repertoire includes about 160,000 clones, 92% of them detected once, and approximately 4.9% sits in the top ten. Input material: peripheral blood. The receptors come from a man in his thirties or forties with COVID-19, enrolled during active disease.

The chain has TRBV27 and TRBJ2-1; 10 bases are shared with TRBD2. Germline V gene sequence: CDR1 MNHEY, CDR2 SMNVEV (reference sequence). Trimming at V came to 5 bases and at J to 6 bases, leaving 7 bases not matched to a gene. The CDR3 totals 15 residues. As DNA, the CDR3 is TGTGCCAGCAGTGGAACGGGACTAGCGAGCAATGAGCAGTTCTTC. Protein product: CASSGTGLASNEQFF.

The chain is built from TRBV28 and TRBJ1-6, with TRBD1 matching over 7 bases. The germline V gene has CDR1 MDHEN and CDR2 SYDVKM. The length of the CDR3 is 19 residues. The ends lost 6 bases at V and 0 bases at J; junction bases unmatched: 14. CDR3 DNA: TGTGCCAGCAGATGGGGACAGCCCGTTGGAAGCTCCTATAATTCACCCCTCCACTTT. It codes for CASRWGQPVGSSYNSPLHF.

The V gene is TRBV27, the J gene TRBJ1-4; D unresolved. The germline CDR1 and CDR2 sequences are MNHEY and SMNVEV (reference sequence). The CDR3 extends over 16 amino acids. Trimming stripped 4 bases from V and 0 bases from J, with 12 bases between. As DNA, the CDR3 is TGTGCCAGCAGTTCCCTTGGGAGTGCAACTAATGAAAAACTGTTTTTT. As protein: CASSSLGSATNEKLFF.

The J gene is TRBJ1-5, the V gene TRBV19; TRBD1 agrees at 8 bases. With V trimmed by 2 bases and J by 7 bases, 16 bases remained unmatched. The germline V gene encodes CDR1 LNHDA and CDR2 SQIVND (reference sequence). The CDR3 spans 18 residues. The CDR3 protein is CASSIIGGGQGVGQPQHF. CDR3 sequence (DNA): TGTGCCAGTAGTATAATAGGCGGTGGACAGGGAGTTGGACAGCCCCAGCATTTT.

This clone came up once. This chain links TRBV2 with TRBJ1-2, with D perhaps TRBD1 (6 bases). The CDR3 sequence is 15 residues long. Germline V CDR1 and CDR2: SNHLY, FYNNEI. Between the trimmed V and J ends, which lost 2 bases and 2 bases, there was a span of 12 bases. In DNA form, the CDR3 reads TGTGCCAGCAGTGAATCCCCGACAGGAAACTATGGCTACACCTTC. It is translated as CASSESPTGNYGYTF.

The chain combines TRBV7-2 with TRBJ2-7; 7 bases are shared with TRBD2. Germline CDR1 reads SGHTA; CDR2 reads FQGNSA. The CDR3 length is 16 residues. V lost 1 base, J lost 0 bases, and 6 bases stayed unmatched. The chain's CDR3 is CASSLVPSGFSYEQYF. The CDR3 DNA reads TGTGCCAGCAGCTTAGTACCTAGCGGCTTCTCCTACGAGCAGTACTTC.

The chain employs TRBV5-4 and TRBJ2-7; perhaps TRBD1 as D (5 bases). Germline lookup yields CDR1 SGHNT and CDR2 YYREEE (reference sequence). The CDR3 loop spans 12 amino acids. Trimming took 0 bases from V and 7 from J, leaving 8 bases between them. CDR3 amino acids: CASSLGQLEQYF. The DNA for the CDR3 is TGTGCCAGCAGCTTGGGACAGCTTGAGCAGTACTTC.

The J gene is TRBJ1-1, the V gene TRBV28; 8 positions agree with TRBD1. This CDR3 region has 16 residues. J was trimmed by 0 bases and V by 2 bases; bases with no gene match: 5. From germline, CDR1 is MDHEN and CDR2 SYDVKM. The CDR3, as DNA: TGTGCCAGCAGTTTACCCGGGGACAGGCTGAACACTGAAGCTTTCTTT. Amino acids: CASSLPGDRLNTEAFF.

This chain connects TRBV4-1 to TRBJ1-4; weak D call: TRBD1 (6 bases). Looked up from germline, CDR1 is MGHRA and CDR2 is YSYEKL. This CDR3 region has 15 residues. Trimming cost V 5 bases and J 4 bases, with 14 bases left between them. The CDR3 is CASSYTQGFNEKLFF. CDR3 DNA: TGCGCCAGCAGCTATACCCAGGGGTTTAATGAAAAACTGTTTTTT.

This clone was detected a few times. Written as DNA, the CDR3 is TGTGCCAGCAGCTTAGTGGGCAGGGGACAGCCCCAGCATTTT. Amino acids: CASSLVGRGQPQHF. This chain links TRBV7-8 with TRBJ1-5, with D possibly being TRBD1 (6 bases). This CDR3 has 14 residues. Germline lookup yields CDR1 SGHVS and CDR2 FQNEAQ. V lost 1 base, J lost 7 bases, and 11 bases lay in between.

The genes are TRBV5-1 and TRBJ2-7, with D possibly matching TRBD1 (6 bases). Germline assignment: CDR1 SGHRS and CDR2 YFSETQ. The V end lost 2 bases, the J end lost 0 bases, and 9 bases lay between the germline ends. The CDR3 runs to 14 residues. The CDR3 DNA reads as TGCGCCAGCAGCTTCGGACAGAGCTCCTACGAGCAGTACTTC. Protein: CASSFGQSSYEQYF.

The chain combines TRBV7-2 with TRBJ1-1; TRBD1 is a possible D gene (6 bases). The germline CDR1 and CDR2 sequences are SGHTA and FQGNSA. The length of the CDR3 is 14 residues. Trimming left V 5 bases short and J 4 bases short, with 14 bases between. CDR3 region: CASSIQGGSTEAFF. CDR3 in DNA: TGTGCCAGCAGCATACAGGGAGGGAGCACTGAAGCTTTCTTT.

J is TRBJ1-5 and V is TRBV19; D remains unclear. The CDR3 runs 17 residues. Trimming took off 6 bases at V and 5 bases at J, with 23 bases between the two ends. The V gene's germline CDR1 is LNHDA and CDR2 SQIVND (reference sequence). CDR3 amino acids: CASSLPWVEGWHQPQHF. DNA for the CDR3: TGTGCCAGTAGCCTCCCTTGGGTGGAGGGTTGGCATCAGCCCCAGCATTTT. Combining the CDR3 with reference TRBV19 and TRBJ1-5 gives the whole variable domain DGGITQSPKYLFRKEGQNVTLSCEQNLNHDAMYWYRQDPGQGLRLIYYSQIVNDFQKGDIAEGYSVSREKKESFPLTVTSAQKNPTAFYLCASSLPWVEGWHQPQHFGDGTRLSIL.

The chain employs TRBV7-2 and TRBJ2-7; 7 bases agree with TRBD2. Trimming cost V 5 bases and J 2 bases; bases outside gene matches: 0. Germline V CDR1 and CDR2: SGHTA, FQGNSA. The CDR3 spans 12 residues. Written as DNA, the CDR3 is TGTGCCAGCAGCGGGGGGGCCTACGAGCAGTACTTC. The encoded protein is CASSGGAYEQYF.

The CDR3 DNA is TGTGCCAGCAGCTTCCGGGACAGATACTACAATGAGCAGTTCTTC. This sequence encodes CASSFRDRYYNEQFF. The chain recombines TRBV5-5 with TRBJ2-1; 7 positions agree with TRBD1. The trim removed 2 bases at V and 3 bases at J, leaving 5 bases unmatched. Per germline, CDR1 SGHKS and CDR2 YYEKEE (reference sequence). CDR3 size: 15 residues.

V usage is TRBV9 and J usage is TRBJ2-3; D possibly corresponds to TRBD2 (6 bases). Trimming cost V 0 bases and J 0 bases, with 14 bases left between them. Germline CDR1 reads SGDLS; CDR2 reads YYNGEE. The CDR3 has 17 residues. Here the CDR3 reads CASSVGGLTSSTDTQYF. The CDR3 DNA sequence: TGTGCCAGCAGCGTAGGTGGACTAACCTCTAGCACAGATACGCAGTATTTT.

About this clone: This sample includes further DNA sequences coding for the same CDR3. This sequence joins TRBV5-1 and TRBJ1-2; 8 nucleotides agree with TRBD1. Germline CDR1 reads SGHRS; CDR2 reads YFSETQ. The CDR3 has 14 residues. After removal of 4 bases from V and 3 bases from J, the junction contained 5 bases not matched to a gene. DNA for the CDR3: TGCGCCAGCAGCCTCGGACAGGGTTACTATGGCTACACCTTC. This encodes CASSLGQGYYGYTF.

This clone was seen a few times. The rearrangement joins TRBV4-3 to TRBJ2-1, with 9 bases fitting TRBD2. J lost 0 bases, V lost 4 bases, and 10 bases had no gene match. Per the germline V gene, CDR1 is LGHNA and CDR2 is YSLEER. The CDR3 spans 18 residues. Written as DNA, the CDR3 is TGCGCCAGCAGCCCACTACTAGCGGGTGGATACTCCTACAATGAGCAGTTCTTC. Its protein product is CASSPLLAGGYSYNEQFF.

The chain has TRBV29-1 and TRBJ1-3, with 10 bases lining up with TRBD1. Per germline, CDR1 SQVTM and CDR2 ANQGSEA. J was trimmed by 2 bases and V by 4 bases; bases with no gene match: 5. The CDR3 has 15 residues. CDR3 sequence: CSVGVGQGAGNTIYF. CDR3 nucleotide sequence: TGCAGCGTTGGGGTTGGACAGGGGGCTGGAAACACCATATATTTT.

The CDR3 loop is CASSLVGGRNTGELFF. CDR3 sequence (DNA): TGTGCCAGCAGCTTAGTAGGGGGCCGAAACACCGGGGAGCTGTTTTTT. This chain uses TRBV7-2 with TRBJ2-2; 7 positions match TRBD1. V shed 1 base and J 2 bases; nucleotides not matched to a gene: 4. CDR1 and CDR2 from the germline V gene are SGHTA and FQGNSA. The CDR3 extends over 16 amino acids.

The chain carries TRBV6-4 and TRBJ1-2, with a weak D call TRBD1 (5 bases). The V end was cut by 10 bases, the J end by 7 bases, with 19 bases between. Germline CDR1 and CDR2: MRHNA and SNTAGT. The CDR3 is made up of 13 amino acids. The CDR3 DNA reads TGTGCCACCAAAGACGATCAGGGACTTGGCTACACCTTC. It codes for CATKDDQGLGYTF.

The rearrangement links TRBV5-5 to TRBJ2-1; 7 nucleotides align to TRBD1. V shed 4 bases and J 9 bases; nucleotides not matched to a gene: 7. The CDR3 has 13 residues. Per the germline V gene, CDR1 is SGHKS and CDR2 is YYEKEE (reference sequence). The CDR3 region is CASSVGQMGEQFF. The CDR3 DNA reads as TGTGCCAGCAGCGTGGGACAGATGGGTGAGCAGTTCTTC.

The chain couples TRBV28 to TRBJ1-1; D is possibly TRBD1 (6 bases). Trimming left V 11 bases short and J 4 bases short, with 11 bases between. Germline assignment: CDR1 MDHEN and CDR2 SYDVKM. The CDR3 extends over 11 amino acids. CDR3 DNA: TGTGCCGTTCAGGGGCCCACTGAAGCTTTCTTT. Translation gives CAVQGPTEAFF. Variable domain in full (rest from reference TRBV28 and TRBJ1-1): DVKVTQSSRYLVKRTGEKVFLECVQDMDHENMFWYRQDPGLGLRLIYFSYDVKMKEKGDIPEGYSVSREKKERFSLILESASTNQTSMYLCAVQGPTEAFFGQGTRLTVV.

The rearrangement uses TRBV6-5 and TRBJ2-2; 8 nucleotides align to TRBD1. V trimming: 6 bases; J trimming: 3 bases; junction bases outside the gene matches: 3. Germline lookup yields CDR1 MNHEY and CDR2 SVGAGI. This CDR3 spans 14 amino acids. The CDR3 spells CASSSTGDTGELFF. The CDR3 coding sequence is TGTGCCAGCAGCTCGACAGGGGACACCGGGGAGCTGTTTTTT.

J is TRBJ2-3 and V is TRBV6-2 or TRBV6-3, with 9 nucleotides matching TRBD1. The germline gives CDR1 MNHEY, CDR2 SVGEGT. This CDR3 spans 15 amino acids. The ends lost 5 bases at V and 4 bases at J; junction bases unmatched: 7. CDR3 sequence (DNA): TGTGCCAGCAGTCCACACAGGGGGCAGGCAGATACGCAGTATTTT. Its translation is CASSPHRGQADTQYF.

This clone was found a few times. V and J are TRBV5-1 and TRBJ2-1; TRBD2 matches 7 bases. The CDR3 length is 16 residues. V was pared by 3 bases and J by 1 base, with 7 bases of the junction left unmatched. The V gene's germline CDR1 is SGHRS and CDR2 YFSETQ. CDR3: CASSYGGFSSYNEQFF. DNA for the CDR3: TGCGCCAGCAGCTACGGGGGGTTTTCGTCCTACAATGAGCAGTTCTTC.

This chain links TRBV28 with TRBJ2-2; tentative D call: TRBD2 (5 bases). V dropped 9 bases and J dropped 0 bases, with 11 bases sitting between them. The CDR3 contains 14 residues. Per the germline V gene, CDR1 is MDHEN and CDR2 is SYDVKM. The CDR3 is CASIEGSNTGELFF. DNA for the CDR3: TGTGCCAGTATAGAGGGATCGAACACCGGGGAGCTGTTTTTT.